This TCR beta chain was recovered during a study of blood T cell repertoires in COVID-19. Study summary: Collection of acute and convalescent COVID-19 samples took place in the United States, Italy and Spain. T cells, B-cell-depleted T cells, or PBMCs supplied cDNA or gDNA.

Sequenced by immunoSEQ multiplex PCR; TCRdb stores in-frame clones only, minus some. The data show a few hundred thousand clones, with 84% seen just once and around 7.8% held by the top ten. The CDR3 runs 15 residues. The J segment lost 1 base and the V segment lost 7 bases, leaving 5 bases of the junction unmatched. Germline loops: CDR1 MNHEY, CDR2 SVGAGI. This TCR derives from a human donor in a cohort sampled during active COVID-19. The sequenced sample was peripheral blood. The rearrangement joins TRBV6-5 to TRBJ2-2, with 8 bases matching TRBD1. The CDR3 loop reads CASTRDRRNTGELFF. The CDR3 region has the DNA TGTGCCAGCACCCGGGACAGGCGGAACACCGGGGAGCTGTTTTTT.